This TCR beta chain was observed in a study of Ad26.COV2.S vaccination and SARS-CoV-2 variants. Study-wide results and caveats: The study found similar non-spike TCR breadth in vaccine and placebo recipients. Reportedly, spike-specific CD8+ and CD4+ T cell responses achieved substantial breadth once vaccination had taken place.

As for this clone: Its target is not known.

Treatment reported: approximately 18 received Ad26.COV2.S at low or high dose, single or two shots; five or six received placebo; per-sample allocation not given. Day 63 following the first vaccine or placebo injection was when the samples were taken. Ad26.COV2.S expressed prefusion-stabilized spike from the original Wuhan strain. The CDR3 contains 13 residues. The germline CDR1 and CDR2 sequences are LNHDA and SQIVND (reference sequence). The junction had 4 bases not matched to a gene; V was cut back by 5 bases and J by 4 bases. Repertoires were generated with immunoSEQ multiplex PCR, while TCRdb's copy carries only in-frame clones and drops some. The sample consists of hundreds of thousands of clones, over 75% of them appearing once.

The J gene is TRBJ1-2, the V gene TRBV19, with TRBD1 identical over 7 bases. This TCR came from a person between 18 and 60 years old who received the Ad26.COV2.S COVID-19 vaccine or a placebo. The sequenced sample was peripheral blood, obtained in a trial of Ad26.COV2.S vaccine versus placebo. Here the CDR3 DNA reads TGTGCCAGTAGTCGGACAGGAGTCTATGGCTACACCTTC. It translates to CASSRTGVYGYTF.